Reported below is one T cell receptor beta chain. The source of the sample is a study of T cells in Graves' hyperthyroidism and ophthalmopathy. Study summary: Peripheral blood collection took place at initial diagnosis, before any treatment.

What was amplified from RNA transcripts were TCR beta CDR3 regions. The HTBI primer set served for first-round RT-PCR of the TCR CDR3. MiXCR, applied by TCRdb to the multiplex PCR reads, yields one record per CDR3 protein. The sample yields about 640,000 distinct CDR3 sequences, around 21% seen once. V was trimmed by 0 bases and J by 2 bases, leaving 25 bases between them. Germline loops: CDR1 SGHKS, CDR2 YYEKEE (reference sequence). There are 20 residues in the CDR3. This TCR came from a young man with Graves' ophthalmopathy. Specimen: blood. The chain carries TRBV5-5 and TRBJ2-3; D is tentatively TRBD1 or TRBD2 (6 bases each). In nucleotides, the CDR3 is TGTGCCAGCAGCTTGGAGTTTGGGACACGCGGGGTAGCGGACACAGATACGCAGTATTTT. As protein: CASSLEFGTRGVADTDTQYF.